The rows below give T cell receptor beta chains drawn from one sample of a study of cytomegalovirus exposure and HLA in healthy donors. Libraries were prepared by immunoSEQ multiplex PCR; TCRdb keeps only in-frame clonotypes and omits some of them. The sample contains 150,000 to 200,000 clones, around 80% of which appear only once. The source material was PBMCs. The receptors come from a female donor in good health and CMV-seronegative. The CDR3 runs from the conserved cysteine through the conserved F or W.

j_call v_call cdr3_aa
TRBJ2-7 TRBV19 CASNPRGSADEQYF
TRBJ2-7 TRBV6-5 CASSPGDRVYEQYF
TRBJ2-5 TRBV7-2 CASSLGGGGARETQYF
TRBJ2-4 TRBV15 CATSRDAIQGAIQYF
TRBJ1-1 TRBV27 CASRRDRGLANTEAFF
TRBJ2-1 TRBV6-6 CASSNTGLAGSGEQFF
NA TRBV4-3 CASSQYTGDEQYF
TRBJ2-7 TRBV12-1 CASIRGRVGEQYF
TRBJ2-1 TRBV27 CASSDYLSYNEQFF
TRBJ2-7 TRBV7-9 CASSLGGGGPDEQYF